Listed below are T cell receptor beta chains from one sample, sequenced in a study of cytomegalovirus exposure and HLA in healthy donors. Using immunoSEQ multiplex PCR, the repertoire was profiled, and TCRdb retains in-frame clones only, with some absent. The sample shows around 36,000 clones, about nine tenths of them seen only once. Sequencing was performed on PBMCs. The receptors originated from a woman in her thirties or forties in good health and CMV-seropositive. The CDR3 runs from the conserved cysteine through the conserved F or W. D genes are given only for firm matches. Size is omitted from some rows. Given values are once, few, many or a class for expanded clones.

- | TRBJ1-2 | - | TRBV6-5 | CASSYEGRSSGYTF | TGTGCCAGCAGTTACGAGGGCAGGTCGAGTGGCTACACCTTC
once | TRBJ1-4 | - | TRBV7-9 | CASSLDTYNEKLFF | TGTGCCAGCAGCCTCGACACCTATAATGAAAAACTGTTTTTT
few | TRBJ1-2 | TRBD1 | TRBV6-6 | CASSPMTGGYGYTF | TGTGCCAGCAGTCCAATGACAGGGGGGTATGGCTACACCTTC
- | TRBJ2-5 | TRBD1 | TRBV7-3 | CASSEGQGETQYF | TGTGCCAGCAGCGAGGGACAGGGTGAGACCCAGTACTTC
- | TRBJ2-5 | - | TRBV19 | CASSELEDQETQYF | TGTGCCAGTAGTGAGCTTGAAGACCAAGAGACCCAGTACTTC
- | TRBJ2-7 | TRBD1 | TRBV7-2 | CASSQKDRRYEQYF | TGTGCCAGCAGCCAAAAGGACAGGAGATACGAGCAGTACTTC
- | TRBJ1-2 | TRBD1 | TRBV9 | CASSPYGTGYNYGYTF | TGTGCCAGCAGCCCCTATGGGACAGGGTATAACTATGGCTACACCTTC
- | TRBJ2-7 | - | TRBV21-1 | CASSKGGRKISYEQYF | TGTGCCAGCAGCAAAGGGGGGCGGAAGATCTCCTACGAGCAGTACTTC
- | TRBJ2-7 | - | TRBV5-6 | CASSSRGSPSYEQYF | TGTGCCAGCAGCTCCAGGGGATCCCCCTCCTACGAGCAGTACTTC
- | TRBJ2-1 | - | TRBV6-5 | CASSYGGGSSYNEQFF | TGTGCCAGCAGTTATGGTGGGGGGAGCTCCTACAATGAGCAGTTCTTC
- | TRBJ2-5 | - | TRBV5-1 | CASSLGGQGEETQYF | TGCGCCAGCAGCTTGGGGGGGCAGGGAGAAGAGACCCAGTACTTC
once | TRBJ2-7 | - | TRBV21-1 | CASSKGGRQGRNEQYF | TGTGCCAGCAGCAAAGGGGGGAGACAGGGTAGGAACGAGCAGTACTTC
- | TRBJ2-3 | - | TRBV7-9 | CASSLGTSTPPTDTQYF | TGTGCCAGCAGCTTAGGTACCTCCACACCACCCACAGATACGCAGTATTTT
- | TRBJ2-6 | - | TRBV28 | CASSSSGNPGANVLTF | TGTGCCAGCAGTTCCTCAGGCAACCCTGGGGCCAACGTCCTGACTTTC
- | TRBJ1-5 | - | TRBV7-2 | CASSFQAGAGGSNQPQHF | TGTGCCAGCAGCTTTCAGGCTGGGGCTGGGGGGAGCAATCAGCCCCAGCATTTT
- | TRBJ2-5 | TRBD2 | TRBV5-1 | CASSLDISGGSQETQYF | TGCGCCAGCAGCTTGGATATTAGCGGGGGGAGCCAAGAGACCCAGTACTTC
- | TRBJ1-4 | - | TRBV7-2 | CASSPFLIGRGVTNEKLFF | TGTGCCAGCAGCCCCTTCCTAATAGGACGGGGAGTAACTAATGAAAAACTGTTTTTT
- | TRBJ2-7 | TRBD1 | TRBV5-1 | CASSLALSDRDEQYF | TGCGCCAGCAGCTTGGCGCTGTCGGACAGGGACGAGCAGTACTTC
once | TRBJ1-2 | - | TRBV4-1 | CASSQGEDSYGYTF | TGCGCCAGCAGCCAAGGCGAGGACAGCTATGGCTACACCTTC
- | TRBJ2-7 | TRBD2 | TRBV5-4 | CASSLKRGGPYEQYF | TGTGCCAGCAGCCTTAAGCGGGGGGGGCCTTACGAGCAGTACTTC
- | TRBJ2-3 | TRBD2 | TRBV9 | CASSVATLAGTDTQYF | TGTGCCAGCAGCGTAGCTACGCTAGCGGGCACAGATACGCAGTATTTT
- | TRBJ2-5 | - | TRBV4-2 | CASSQVGGSETQYF | TGTGCCAGCAGCCAAGTCGGCGGGTCAGAGACCCAGTACTTC
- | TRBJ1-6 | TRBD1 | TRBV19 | CASSQGADNSPLHF | TGTGCCAGTAGTCAGGGGGCTGATAATTCACCCCTCCACTTT
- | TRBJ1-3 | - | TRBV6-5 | CASSHGNTIYF | TGTGCCAGCAGTCATGGAAACACCATATATTTT
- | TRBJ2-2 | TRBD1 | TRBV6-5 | CASSYGTGPTGELFF | TGTGCCAGCAGTTACGGGACAGGGCCCACCGGGGAGCTGTTTTTT
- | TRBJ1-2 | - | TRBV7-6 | CASSLGFRGGYTF | TGTGCCAGCAGCTTAGGATTCAGGGGTGGCTACACCTTC
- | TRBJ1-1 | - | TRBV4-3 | CASSGPRRNTEAFF | TGCGCCAGCAGCGGGCCCCGACGGAACACTGAAGCTTTCTTT
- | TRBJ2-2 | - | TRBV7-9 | CASSFMGLETGELFF | TGTGCCAGCAGCTTTATGGGGCTCGAAACCGGGGAGCTGTTTTTT
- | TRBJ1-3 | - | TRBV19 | CASSRTAGSGNTIYF | TGTGCCAGTAGTCGAACAGCGGGCTCTGGAAACACCATATATTTT
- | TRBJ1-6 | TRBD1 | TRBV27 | CASSSRTGESSPLHF | TGTGCCAGCAGTTCGAGGACAGGGGAGAGTTCACCCCTCCACTTT
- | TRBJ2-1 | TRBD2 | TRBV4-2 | CASSQGQRGASSYNEQFF | TGTGCCAGCAGCCAAGGTCAGCGGGGGGCAAGCTCCTACAATGAGCAGTTCTTC
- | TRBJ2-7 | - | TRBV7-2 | CATEPPSSYEQYF | TGTGCCACCGAACCTCCTAGCTCCTACGAGCAGTACTTC
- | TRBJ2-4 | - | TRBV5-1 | CASSPPLRGTRENIQYF | TGCGCCAGCAGCCCCCCCTTGCGGGGGACACGCGAAAACATTCAGTACTTC
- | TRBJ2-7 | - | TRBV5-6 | CASSLGRGEQYF | TGTGCCAGCAGCTTGGGGAGGGGTGAGCAGTACTTC
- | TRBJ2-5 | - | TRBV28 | CASSPPRGQETQYF | TGTGCCAGCAGTCCCCCCAGGGGCCAGGAGACCCAGTACTTC
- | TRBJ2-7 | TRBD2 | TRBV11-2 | CASSILAGGQTYEQYF | TGTGCCAGCAGCATCCTAGCGGGGGGCCAAACCTACGAGCAGTACTTC
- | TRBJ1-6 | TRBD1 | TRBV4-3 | CASSQARDSYNSPLHF | TGCGCCAGCAGCCAAGCCCGGGACAGCTATAATTCACCCCTCCACTTT
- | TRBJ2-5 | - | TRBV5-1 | CASSSLTRGKGETQYF | TGCGCCAGCAGCTCGTTGACACGGGGAAAGGGAGAGACCCAGTACTTC
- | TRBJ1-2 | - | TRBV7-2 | CASSSRDGGNYGYTF | TGTGCCAGCAGCTCCCGGGACGGGGGAAACTATGGCTACACCTTC
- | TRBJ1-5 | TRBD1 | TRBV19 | CASSMQGARYQPQHF | TGTGCCAGTAGTATGCAGGGGGCGCGTTATCAGCCCCAGCATTTT
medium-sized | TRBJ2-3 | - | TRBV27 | CASRPGTDTQYF | TGTGCCAGCAGGCCCGGGACAGATACGCAGTATTTT
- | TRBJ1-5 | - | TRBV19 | CASSSLTTGYPQPQHF | TGTGCCAGTAGTAGCTTGACCACAGGGTATCCTCAGCCCCAGCATTTT
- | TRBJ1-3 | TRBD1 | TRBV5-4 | CASSSDRAIGNTIYF | TGTGCCAGCAGCTCTGACAGGGCGATAGGAAACACCATATATTTT
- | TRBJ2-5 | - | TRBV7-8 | CASSTRGGGRETQYF | TGTGCCAGCAGTACCCGTGGAGGGGGCCGCGAGACCCAGTACTTC
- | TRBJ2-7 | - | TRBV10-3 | CAIHSSSTYEQYF | TGTGCCATCCACTCTTCCTCGACCTACGAGCAGTACTTC
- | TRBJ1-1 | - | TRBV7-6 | CASSFNRADTEAFF | TGTGCCAGCAGCTTTAACAGGGCGGACACTGAAGCTTTCTTT
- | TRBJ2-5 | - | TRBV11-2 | CASIGQDETQYF | TGTGCCAGCATAGGACAAGACGAGACCCAGTACTTC
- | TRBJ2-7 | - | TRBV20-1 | CSAHLVYEQYF | TGCAGTGCCCATCTAGTCTACGAGCAGTACTTC
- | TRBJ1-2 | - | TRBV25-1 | CASSERLGGNGYTF | TGTGCCAGCAGTGAACGATTGGGGGGGAACGGCTACACCTTC
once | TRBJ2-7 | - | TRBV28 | CASSSLPYEQYF | TGTGCCAGCAGTAGCCTCCCCTACGAGCAGTACTTC
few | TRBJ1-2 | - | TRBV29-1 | CSVGEGFVAYGYTF | TGCAGCGTTGGGGAGGGTTTTGTGGCCTATGGCTACACCTTC
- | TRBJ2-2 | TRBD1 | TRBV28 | CASSTTGGSGELFF | TGTGCCAGCAGTACCACAGGGGGCTCTGGGGAGCTGTTTTTT
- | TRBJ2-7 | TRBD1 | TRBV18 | CASSPSRTGGYEQYF | TGTGCCAGCTCACCCTCTAGGACAGGGGGCTACGAGCAGTACTTC
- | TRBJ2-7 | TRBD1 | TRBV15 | CATSVMTGSWEQYF | TGTGCCACCAGCGTTATGACAGGGTCATGGGAGCAGTACTTC
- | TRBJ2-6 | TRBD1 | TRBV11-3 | CASSPPGTGPSGANVLTF | TGTGCCAGCAGCCCCCCCGGGACAGGTCCCTCTGGGGCCAACGTCCTGACTTTC
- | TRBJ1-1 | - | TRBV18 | CASSRAGENTEAFF | TGTGCCAGCTCACGGGCAGGGGAGAACACTGAAGCTTTCTTT
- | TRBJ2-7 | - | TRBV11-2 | CASTSDYYEQYF | TGTGCCAGCACCTCCGACTACTACGAGCAGTACTTC